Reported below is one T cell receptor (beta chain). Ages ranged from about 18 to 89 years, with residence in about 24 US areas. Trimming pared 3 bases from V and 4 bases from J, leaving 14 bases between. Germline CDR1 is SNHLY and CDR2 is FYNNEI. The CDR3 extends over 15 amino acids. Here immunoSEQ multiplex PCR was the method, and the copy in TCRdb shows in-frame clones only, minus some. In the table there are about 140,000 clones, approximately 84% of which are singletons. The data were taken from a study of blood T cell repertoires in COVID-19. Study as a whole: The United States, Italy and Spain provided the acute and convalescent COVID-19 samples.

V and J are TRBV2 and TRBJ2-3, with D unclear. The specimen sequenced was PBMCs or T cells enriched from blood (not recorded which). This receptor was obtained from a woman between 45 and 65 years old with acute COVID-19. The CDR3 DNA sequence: TGTGCCAGCAGTGACTACTCCCCAGGCGCAGATACGCAGTATTTT. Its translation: CASSDYSPGADTQYF.